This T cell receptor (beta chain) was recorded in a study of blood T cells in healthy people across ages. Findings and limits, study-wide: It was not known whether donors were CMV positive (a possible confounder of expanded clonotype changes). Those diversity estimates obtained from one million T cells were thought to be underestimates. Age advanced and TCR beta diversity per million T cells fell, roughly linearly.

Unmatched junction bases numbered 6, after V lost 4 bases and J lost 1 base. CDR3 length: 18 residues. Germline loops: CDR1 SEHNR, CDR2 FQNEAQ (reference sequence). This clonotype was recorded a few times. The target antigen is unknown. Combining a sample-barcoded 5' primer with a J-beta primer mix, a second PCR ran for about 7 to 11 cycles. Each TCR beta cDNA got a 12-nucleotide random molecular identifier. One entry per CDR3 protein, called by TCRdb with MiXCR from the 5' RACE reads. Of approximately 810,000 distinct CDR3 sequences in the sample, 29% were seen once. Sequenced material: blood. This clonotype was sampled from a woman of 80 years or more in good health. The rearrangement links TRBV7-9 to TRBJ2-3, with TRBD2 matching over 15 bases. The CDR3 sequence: CASSSGLAGGPGTDTQYF. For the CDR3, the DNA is TGTGCCAGCAGCTCCGGACTAGCGGGGGGGCCGGGCACAGATACGCAGTATTTT.